These T cell receptor beta chains were read from a single sample in a study of blood T cell repertoires in COVID-19. TCRdb's table, derived via immunoSEQ multiplex PCR, lists solely in-frame clones and lacks some. Among more than 200,000 clones listed, around nine tenths were seen once. What was sequenced was peripheral blood. The receptors here all came from a woman aged 55-75 years with COVID-19, enrolled during active disease. CDR3s include the opening cysteine and the closing phenylalanine or tryptophan. Each record gives: J gene, V gene, D gene, clone size, CDR3 length, CDR3 DNA, CDR3 protein. A D gene is named only where the DNA matches it firmly. The size of a clone is reported for some rows only, either as once, few or many, or as a class for expanded clones.

TRBJ1-2 | TRBV7-8 | TRBD1 | NA | 16 | TGTGCCAGCAGCTTAAGTCCGGAAACCGGGACAGGGACCTACACCTTC | CASSLSPETGTGTYTF
TRBJ2-7 | TRBV6-5 | NA | NA | 15 | TGTGCCAGCAGTTACGAGGTTCGGATTTGGGACGAGCAGTACTTC | CASSYEVRIWDEQYF
TRBJ1-1 | TRBV12-5 | NA | NA | 13 | TGTGCTAGTGGTTTGAACCTAAACACTGAAGCTTTCTTT | CASGLNLNTEAFF
TRBJ1-2 | TRBV7-8 | NA | NA | 15 | TGTGCCAGCAGCTTAACCCAACAGGTTAACTATGGCTACACCTTC | CASSLTQQVNYGYTF
TRBJ1-1 | TRBV6-1 | NA | NA | 14 | TGTGCCAGCAGTGAAGCTAGGGGTGAGACTGAAGCTTTCTTT | CASSEARGETEAFF
TRBJ1-5 | TRBV19 | TRBD1 | once | 16 | TGTGCCACAAAACAGGGGGCGGAAATAAGGAATCAGCCCCAGCATTTT | CATKQGAEIRNQPQHF
TRBJ2-3 | TRBV19 | TRBD2 | NA | 17 | TGTGCCAGTAGTACCCGGACTAGCGGGAGGTCCACAGATACGCAGTATTTT | CASSTRTSGRSTDTQYF
TRBJ2-2 | TRBV30 | NA | NA | 13 | TGTGCCTGGAGTATAAGCGGCACCGGGGAGCTGTTTTTT | CAWSISGTGELFF
TRBJ1-2 | TRBV3-1/TRBV3-2 | NA | NA | 15 | TGTGCCAGCAGCCAAAAACCACAGGGCACCTATGGCTACACCTTC | CASSQKPQGTYGYTF
TRBJ2-3 | TRBV4-1 | NA | NA | 15 | TGCGCCAGCAGCCAAGTTAACAGTTTCACAGATACGCAGTATTTT | CASSQVNSFTDTQYF
TRBJ2-5 | TRBV18 | TRBD1 | NA | 16 | TGTGCCAGCTCACCAAGGACAGGGGGGGACCAAGAGACCCAGTACTTC | CASSPRTGGDQETQYF
TRBJ2-1 | TRBV5-1 | TRBD2 | NA | 14 | TGCGCCAGCAGCTTGGTCCAGCGGGAGGGTAGGCAGTTCTTC | CASSLVQREGRQFF
TRBJ2-2 | TRBV4-1 | NA | NA | 15 | TGCGCCAGCAGCCAAGAAGGGACACTCACCGGGGAGCTGTTTTTT | CASSQEGTLTGELFF
TRBJ2-5 | TRBV11-2 | NA | NA | 12 | TGTGCCAGCAGCCCCTTTGCGGAGACCCAGTACTTC | CASSPFAETQYF
TRBJ1-1 | TRBV18 | NA | NA | 15 | TGTGCCAGCTCACCTATGGGGAGTAGGAACACTGAAGCTTTCTTT | CASSPMGSRNTEAFF
TRBJ2-7 | TRBV28 | TRBD1 | NA | 15 | TGTGCCAGCGAGGGAACCGGGACAGGGTTACACGAGCAGTACTTC | CASEGTGTGLHEQYF
TRBJ2-7 | TRBV11-2 | NA | NA | 11 | TGTGCCAGCAGCTCCTTCTACGAGCAGTACTTC | CASSSFYEQYF
TRBJ2-2 | TRBV19 | NA | NA | 14 | TGTGCCAGTAGTGCGCCCGAGTATCGCGGGGAGCTGTTTTTT | CASSAPEYRGELFF
TRBJ1-2 | TRBV28 | NA | NA | 14 | TGTGCCAGCAGGGAACAGGGCGGGAACTATGGCTACACCTTC | CASREQGGNYGYTF
TRBJ2-7 | TRBV4-1 | NA | NA | 17 | TGCGCCAGCAGCCAAGATCCCACCCTAGCCGGAGCCTACGAGCAGTACTTC | CASSQDPTLAGAYEQYF
TRBJ1-2 | TRBV7-6 | NA | NA | 18 | TGTGCCAGCAGCTTAGGGGGGCAGGGGCTCGGATATAACTATGGCTACACCTTC | CASSLGGQGLGYNYGYTF
TRBJ1-1 | TRBV12-3/TRBV12-4 | NA | NA | 13 | TGTGCCAGCAGTTTAACAGGGAACACTGAAGCTTTCTTT | CASSLTGNTEAFF
TRBJ2-4 | TRBV7-3 | TRBD1 | NA | 18 | TGTGCCAGCAGCTTATTTCGGAGAGACAGGGTCCTAAGCGTGGTTCAGTACTTC | CASSLFRRDRVLSVVQYF
TRBJ1-6 | TRBV30 | TRBD1 | few | 15 | TGTGCCTGGAGCGAAGGGGAACAGGGGAATTCACCCCTCCACTTT | CAWSEGEQGNSPLHF
TRBJ2-5 | TRBV4-3 | TRBD2 | NA | 16 | TGCGCCAGCAGCCAAGTTAGTCTAGCGGGGTCAGAGACCCAGTACTTC | CASSQVSLAGSETQYF
TRBJ2-1 | TRBV6-6 | TRBD2 | NA | 14 | TGTGCCAGCAGTTACTCGGGACTAGTAAGTGAGCAGTTCTTC | CASSYSGLVSEQFF
TRBJ1-2 | TRBV28 | NA | NA | 14 | TGTGCCAGCAACGAAGAAGGAGCCTCCTATGGCTACACCTTC | CASNEEGASYGYTF
TRBJ2-5 | TRBV7-2 | TRBD2 | once | 15 | TGTGCCAGCAGCTTAGCGCTGGGTAGCGGGGAGACCCAGTACTTC | CASSLALGSGETQYF
TRBJ1-2 | TRBV9 | NA | NA | 14 | TGTGCCAGCAGCCCCACCACATTTAACTATGGCTACACCTTC | CASSPTTFNYGYTF
TRBJ2-3 | TRBV18 | TRBD1 | NA | 17 | TGTGCCAGCTCGCCCGGACAGGGGGCGGAAGGCACAGATACGCAGTATTTT | CASSPGQGAEGTDTQYF
TRBJ2-7 | TRBV3-1/TRBV3-2 | NA | once | 12 | TGTGCCAGCAGCCAAGTATCAGGCGAGCAGTACTTC | CASSQVSGEQYF
TRBJ2-7 | TRBV9 | NA | NA | 14 | TGTGCCAGCAGCGCCATGCAGGGTGGGCACGAGCAGTACTTC | CASSAMQGGHEQYF
TRBJ2-7 | TRBV29-1 | TRBD2 | NA | 15 | TGCAGCGTTGTCCCACTAGCGGGACAGACCTACGAGCAGTACTTC | CSVVPLAGQTYEQYF
TRBJ1-1 | TRBV18 | NA | NA | 15 | TGTGCCAGCTCAAGACGGGACACCATGAACACTGAAGCTTTCTTT | CASSRRDTMNTEAFF
TRBJ2-2 | TRBV7-2 | NA | once | 15 | TGTGCCAGCAGCTTAGCAACGTCAGGGATCGGGGAGCTGTTTTTT | CASSLATSGIGELFF
TRBJ1-1 | TRBV27 | NA | few | 16 | TGTGCCAGCAGTCCCTTACGGGGATTGGGGAACACTGAAGCTTTCTTT | CASSPLRGLGNTEAFF
TRBJ2-1 | TRBV6-5 | NA | NA | 15 | TGTGCCAGCAGGGTGGGGGGTCACTCCTACAATGAGCAGTTCTTC | CASRVGGHSYNEQFF
TRBJ1-6 | TRBV7-2 | NA | NA | 17 | TGTGCCAGCAGCTTAGAGGGATGGGGGCATGGGAATTCACCCCTCCACTTT | CASSLEGWGHGNSPLHF
TRBJ1-2 | TRBV28 | TRBD1 | NA | 14 | TGTGCCACTCAAGGACAGGGTTTTCGTCATGGCTACACCTTC | CATQGQGFRHGYTF
TRBJ1-5 | TRBV19 | NA | NA | 12 | TGTGCCAGTAAGAGAGGCGTCCAGCCCCAGCATTTT | CASKRGVQPQHF
TRBJ1-6 | TRBV3-1/TRBV3-2 | TRBD1 | NA | 16 | TGTGCCAGTACCCTGGACAGGACCCCCTATAATTCACCCCTCCACTTT | CASTLDRTPYNSPLHF
TRBJ2-7 | TRBV5-1 | TRBD1 | NA | 14 | TGCGCCAGCAGCCAGACCTCGACAGGGTTTGAGCAGTACTTC | CASSQTSTGFEQYF
TRBJ1-4 | TRBV7-3 | NA | few | 13 | TGTGCCAGCAGCCCCGGGGTGGGAGGAAAACTGTTTTTT | CASSPGVGGKLFF
TRBJ2-1 | TRBV27 | TRBD1 | once | 16 | TGTGCCAGCAGTTCCCCCGGGACAGGAGGTGAGAATGAGCAGTTCTTC | CASSSPGTGGENEQFF
TRBJ1-2 | TRBV27 | TRBD1 | NA | 18 | TGTGCCAGCAGGCCAAATCCGGGACAGAAACCATACCGCTATGGCTACACCTTC | CASRPNPGQKPYRYGYTF
TRBJ1-5 | TRBV28 | NA | once | 16 | TGTGCCAGCAAAACGAGGGGGGACTATAGCAATCAGCCCCAGCATTTT | CASKTRGDYSNQPQHF
TRBJ1-4 | TRBV11-2 | NA | NA | 15 | TGTGCCAGCAGCCAGCAGGGGTCAACTAATGAAAAACTGTTTTTT | CASSQQGSTNEKLFF
TRBJ1-4 | TRBV5-4 | TRBD1 | NA | 14 | TGTGCCAGCAGCGAGGGACAGGGAAGAGAAAAACTGTTTTTT | CASSEGQGREKLFF
TRBJ1-2 | TRBV28 | TRBD1 | once | 13 | TGTGCCAGCAGCCAAATCAGGGGGGAAGGCTACACCTTC | CASSQIRGEGYTF
TRBJ2-7 | TRBV30 | NA | NA | 12 | TGTGCCTGGACGGGGAACCCCTACGAGCAGTACTTC | CAWTGNPYEQYF
TRBJ1-3 | TRBV28 | TRBD1 | NA | 15 | TGTGCCAGCAACATACAGGGGGCGGAAGGAAACACCATATATTTT | CASNIQGAEGNTIYF
TRBJ1-1 | TRBV7-2 | NA | once | 13 | TGTGCCAGCAGCCACGTACAAGTGACTGAAGCTTTCTTT | CASSHVQVTEAFF